One sample yielded the 5 T cell receptor beta chains listed below, sequenced in a study of blood T cell repertoires in COVID-19. Produced via immunoSEQ multiplex PCR; TCRdb's table is partial and in-frame only. Of roughly 250,000 clones in the sample, roughly 90% were seen once. Sequenced sample: peripheral blood. The receptors were gathered from a woman younger than 45 with acute or convalescent COVID-19.

This clone was counted once. The chain's CDR3 is CASSGDRGQSNEKLFF. CDR3 nucleotides: TGTGCCAGTAGTGGGGACAGGGGGCAGTCTAATGAAAAACTGTTTTTT. This chain uses TRBV19 with TRBJ1-4; TRBD1 matches 12 bases. CDR1 is LNHDA, CDR2 SQIVND, per germline (reference sequence). V was clipped by 5 bases and J by 3 bases; unmatched bases: 4. This CDR3 spans 16 amino acids.

This clone occurred once. For the CDR3, the DNA is TGTGCCAGCAGCAGGGCCCTGGGCACTGAAGCTTTCTTT. This encodes CASSRALGTEAFF. This chain connects TRBV27 to TRBJ1-1, with a weak D call TRBD1 (5 bases). This CDR3 has 13 amino acids. Germline values: CDR1 MNHEY, CDR2 SMNVEV (reference sequence). V lost 6 bases to trimming and J lost 4 bases, with 12 bases between them.

The count of this clone is one. The genes are TRBV29-1 and TRBJ2-7; 8 bases map to TRBD2. The length of the CDR3 is 12 residues. Per germline, CDR1 SQVTM and CDR2 ANQGSEA. J gave up 5 bases and V 6 bases, and 6 bases lay outside the gene matches. Here the CDR3 reads CSVVSGINEQYF. In DNA, the CDR3 is TGCAGCGTGGTTAGCGGGATCAACGAGCAGTACTTC.

This chain uses TRBV7-9 with TRBJ2-7; 8 bases line up with TRBD1. The CDR3 covers 18 residues. CDR1 is SEHNR and CDR2 is FQNEAQ in the germline V gene (reference sequence). The trim removed 2 bases at V and 0 bases at J, leaving 12 bases unmatched. Here the CDR3 DNA reads TGTGCCAGCAGCTTATCGACCACCCGGGACAGGCCCTCCTACGAGCAGTACTTC. It encodes CASSLSTTRDRPSYEQYF.

The chain employs TRBV20-1 and TRBJ1-3; D is undetermined. V lost 1 base, J lost 6 bases, and 4 bases lay in between. Germline V lookup: CDR1 DFQATT, CDR2 SNEGSKA (reference sequence). The CDR3 loop spans 11 amino acids. The CDR3 reads CSARVQNTIYF. Written as DNA, the CDR3 is TGCAGTGCTAGAGTTCAAAACACCATATATTTT.